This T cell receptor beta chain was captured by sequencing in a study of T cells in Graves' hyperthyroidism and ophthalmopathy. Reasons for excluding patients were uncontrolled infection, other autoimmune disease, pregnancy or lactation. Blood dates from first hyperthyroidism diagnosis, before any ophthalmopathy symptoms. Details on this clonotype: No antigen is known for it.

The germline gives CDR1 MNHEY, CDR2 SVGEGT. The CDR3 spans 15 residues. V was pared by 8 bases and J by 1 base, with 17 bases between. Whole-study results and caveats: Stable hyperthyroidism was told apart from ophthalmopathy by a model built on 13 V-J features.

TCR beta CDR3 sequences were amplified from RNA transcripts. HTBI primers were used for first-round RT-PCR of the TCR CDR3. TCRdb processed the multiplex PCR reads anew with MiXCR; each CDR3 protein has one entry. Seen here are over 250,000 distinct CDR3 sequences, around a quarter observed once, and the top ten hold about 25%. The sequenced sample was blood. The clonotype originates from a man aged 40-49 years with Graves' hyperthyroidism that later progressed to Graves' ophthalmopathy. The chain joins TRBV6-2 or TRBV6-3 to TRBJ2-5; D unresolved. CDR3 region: CASRRPDPTQETQYF. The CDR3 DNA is TGTGCCAGCCGTCGACCGGACCCTACCCAAGAGACCCAGTACTTC.